These 16 T cell receptor beta chains share one sample of origin, sequenced in a study of blood T cell repertoires in COVID-19. Profiled with immunoSEQ multiplex PCR; TCRdb holds only in-frame clones, not every one. Among approximately 300,000 clones listed, more than 80% were seen once. Sequencing input: peripheral blood. Receptor source: a man between 18 and 35 years old who had recovered from COVID-19.

J is TRBJ2-3 and V is TRBV18; no firm D call. This CDR3 contains 14 residues. Looked up from germline, CDR1 is KGHSH and CDR2 is LQKENI. V shed 3 bases and J shed 5 bases, with 12 bases lying between them. CDR3 bases: TGTGCCAGCTCACCCTACGTTCTTGGAGATACGCAGTATTTT. Residues: CASSPYVLGDTQYF.

The chain combines TRBV19 with TRBJ1-5; 9 bases match TRBD1. Unmatched junction bases numbered 2, after V lost 5 bases and J lost 9 bases. The CDR3 length is 12 residues. The germline V gene encodes CDR1 LNHDA and CDR2 SQIVND (reference sequence). CDR3 loop: CASSVTGGPQHF. The DNA of the CDR3 is TGTGCCAGTAGTGTGACAGGGGGGCCCCAGCATTTT. Based on the CDR3 plus reference TRBV19 and TRBJ1-5, the full variable domain is DGGITQSPKYLFRKEGQNVTLSCEQNLNHDAMYWYRQDPGQGLRLIYYSQIVNDFQKGDIAEGYSVSREKKESFPLTVTSAQKNPTAFYLCASSVTGGPQHFGDGTRLSIL.

V usage is TRBV7-9 and J usage is TRBJ1-5; D uncertain. CDR3 length: 14 residues. V gave up 5 bases and J gave up 0 bases, with 8 bases separating them. CDR1 is SEHNR and CDR2 is FQNEAQ in the germline V gene (reference sequence). CDR3: CASSPPNSNQPQHF. The CDR3 nucleotides read TGTGCCAGCAGCCCACCTAATAGCAATCAGCCCCAGCATTTT.

This chain connects TRBV4-1 to TRBJ2-2; 10 bases are shared with TRBD2. Looked up from germline, CDR1 is MGHRA and CDR2 is YSYEKL. The CDR3 is 16 residues long. V shed 1 base and J 1 base; nucleotides not matched to a gene: 0. The CDR3 DNA follows: TGCGCCAGCAGCCAAGGACTAGCGGGGAACACCGGGGAGCTGTTTTTT. This gives the protein CASSQGLAGNTGELFF.

This chain uses TRBV6-5 with TRBJ1-2; D might be TRBD1 (5 bases). V was cut by 6 bases and J by 3 bases, with 14 bases left in between. From germline, CDR1 is MNHEY and CDR2 SVGAGI. There are 14 residues in the CDR3. DNA for the CDR3: TGTGCCAGCAGCGACAGTATCCCTTACTATGGCTACACCTTC. This encodes CASSDSIPYYGYTF.

The rearrangement joins TRBV9 to TRBJ2-1; D possibly corresponds to TRBD2 (5 bases). The V end was cut by 3 bases, the J end by 3 bases, with 16 bases between. This CDR3 region has 16 residues. Germline-derived CDR1 and CDR2 are SGDLS and YYNGEE. The CDR3 sequence is CASSAVGEGGYNEQFF. The CDR3 DNA reads TGTGCCAGCAGCGCCGTTGGGGAAGGAGGCTACAATGAGCAGTTCTTC.

This clone was seen once. The gene calls are TRBV12-5 and TRBJ2-7; D is possibly TRBD1 (6 bases). V was clipped by 7 bases and J by 2 bases, with 12 bases between them. The CDR3 runs 13 residues. CDR1 LGHNT and CDR2 FRNRAP come from the germline V gene. The DNA of the CDR3 is TGTGCTAGTGCCGCCGACAGGCCCTACGAGCAGTACTTC. This encodes CASAADRPYEQYF.

V usage is TRBV7-6 and J usage is TRBJ2-2, with 8 bases identical to TRBD1. Per germline, CDR1 SGHVS and CDR2 FNYEAQ. The V segment lost 1 base and the J segment 6 bases; nucleotides outside the gene matches: 4. The CDR3 consists of 15 residues. The CDR3 protein is CASSLGTGSAGELFF. The DNA of the CDR3 is TGTGCCAGCAGCTTAGGGACAGGGAGCGCCGGGGAGCTGTTTTTT.

This chain joins TRBV18 and TRBJ2-1, with D possibly matching TRBD1 (6 bases). Trimming cost V 6 bases and J 8 bases, with 20 bases left between them. Germline CDR1 is KGHSH and CDR2 is LQKENI. The CDR3 sequence is 15 residues long. The CDR3 region has the DNA TGTGCCAGCTCCGAAACCGACAGGCCAGTGGATGAGCAGTTCTTC. This translates into CASSETDRPVDEQFF.

Only a few counts were recorded for this clone. The chain employs TRBV19 and TRBJ1-5; tentatively, D is TRBD1 (5 bases). The germline V gene encodes CDR1 LNHDA and CDR2 SQIVND (reference sequence). V was clipped by 9 bases and J by 0 bases, with 15 bases between them. CDR3 length: 15 amino acids. The CDR3 nucleotides are TGTGCCAGCCGATCAGGGCTGAATAGCAATCAGCCCCAGCATTTT. Its translation is CASRSGLNSNQPQHF.

The rearrangement links TRBV10-3 to TRBJ2-7; TRBD1 aligns across 9 bases. This CDR3 spans 13 amino acids. The trim removed 6 bases at V and 5 bases at J, leaving 5 bases unmatched. Germline CDR1 is ENHRY and CDR2 is SYGVKD. CDR3 coding DNA: TGTGCCATCAGCCGGGACAGGGAAGACGAGCAGTACTTC. Its translation is CAISRDREDEQYF.

The count of this clone is one. This chain joins TRBV29-1 and TRBJ2-7; D remains ambiguous. The CDR3 extends over 12 amino acids. CDR1 is SQVTM, CDR2 ANQGSEA, per germline. Trimming shortened V by 4 bases and J by 2 bases, and 9 bases separated the two germline ends. CDR3 DNA sequence: TGCAGCGTTGGAGACTTAACCTACGAGCAGTACTTC. Residues: CSVGDLTYEQYF.

The V and J genes are TRBV3-1 (or the pseudogene TRBV3-2) and TRBJ1-2; D unclear. V lost 4 bases and J 6 bases, leaving 18 bases between the germline ends. The germline V gene encodes CDR1 LGHDT and CDR2 YNNKEL (reference sequence). The CDR3 is 15 residues long. This CDR3 is CASSLPGDGLNGYTF. The CDR3 nucleotides are TGTGCCAGCAGCCTCCCCGGGGATGGGTTGAATGGCTACACCTTC.

This chain links TRBV27 with TRBJ2-1; weak D call: TRBD1 (6 bases). This CDR3 contains 15 residues. Germline assignment: CDR1 MNHEY and CDR2 SMNVEV (reference sequence). The ends were cut back, 5 bases at V and 0 bases at J, with 11 bases in the middle. The CDR3 protein is CASSIQGSSYNEQFF. The CDR3 nucleotides read TGTGCCAGCAGTATACAGGGAAGCTCCTACAATGAGCAGTTCTTC.

This clone was seen just once. The V and J genes are TRBV19 and TRBJ1-3; D is perhaps TRBD1 (6 bases). The germline V gene has CDR1 LNHDA and CDR2 SQIVND (reference sequence). The CDR3 covers 14 residues. Trimming pared 5 bases from V and 3 bases from J, leaving 11 bases between. CDR3 in amino acids: CASSLGQIGNTIYF. The CDR3, as DNA: TGTGCCAGTAGTCTAGGACAGATTGGAAACACCATATATTTT.

V gene TRBV21-1 combines with J gene TRBJ2-3; TRBD2 is taken as the D call from the table, unchecked against the DNA. TRBV21-1 is described as a pseudogene. The CDR3 length is 10 residues. Here the CDR3 reads CASSEDTQYF. The CDR3 bases are TGTGCCAGCAGCGAGGATACGCAGTATTTT.